A selection of T cell receptor beta chains follows, all from one sample in a study of OX40 agonist ivuxolimab in advanced cancers. Libraries were prepared by immunoSEQ multiplex PCR; TCRdb keeps only in-frame clonotypes and omits some of them. The sample includes tens of thousands of clones, 88% of them seen just once. The sample here was CD4+ or CD8+ T cells sorted from blood, taken in a trial of the OX40 agonist ivuxolimab. These receptors were obtained from an adult with an advanced solid tumor such as melanoma, head and neck, liver or kidney cancer. The CDR3 runs from the conserved cysteine through the conserved F or W. D genes are given only for firm matches. The size entry is marked missing in some rows and otherwise reads once, few, many or a size class.

>NA|TRBV21-1|TRBJ2-3|NA
TGTGCCAGCAGCCCCCGACTACTTAGCACAGATACGCAGTATTTT
CASSPRLLSTDTQYF
>TRBD2|TRBV6-1|TRBJ2-1|NA
TGTGCCAGCAGTGGTTCTAGCGGGGGCCTTTACAATGAGCAGTTCTTC
CASSGSSGGLYNEQFF
>NA|TRBV13|TRBJ1-2|NA
TGTGCCAGCAGCTTCCCTGGGCAGGCGTCGGGGCATGGCTACACCTTC
CASSFPGQASGHGYTF
>NA|TRBV7-2|TRBJ1-4|few
TGTGCCAGCAGCTTAATAGCAACTAATGAAAAACTGTTTTTT
CASSLIATNEKLFF
>TRBD2|TRBV27|TRBJ2-3|NA
TGTGCCAGCAGTCTAAACCCCCGGACTAGATCAGATACGCAGTATTTT
CASSLNPRTRSDTQYF
>TRBD1|TRBV5-1|TRBJ1-2|once
TGCGCCAGCACCGGGACAGGGGGCAGCTACACCTTC
CASTGTGGSYTF
>NA|TRBV5-5|TRBJ2-7|once
TGTGCCAGCAGCATAGTCTACGAGCAGTACTTC
CASSIVYEQYF
>NA|TRBV19|TRBJ1-1|NA
TGTGCCAGTAGTCCAACCTTGACAGTTGGCACTGAAGCTTTCTTT
CASSPTLTVGTEAFF
>NA|TRBV4-2|TRBJ1-5|NA
TGTGCCAGCAGCCAAGGACAGGCCCTTAGTGGCAATCAGCCCCAGCATTTT
CASSQGQALSGNQPQHF
>NA|TRBV11-2|TRBJ1-1|few
TGTGCCAGCAGCCAAACGACCACGACGTTCTTT
CASSQTTTTFF
>TRBD1|TRBV5-1|TRBJ2-3|NA
TGCGCCAGCAGCTTGGACCAGGACAGGGTAGATACGCAGTATTTT
CASSLDQDRVDTQYF
>TRBD1|TRBV6-1|TRBJ1-1|NA
TGTGCCAGCAGGGACAGGCCATCGAACACTGAAGCTTTCTTT
CASRDRPSNTEAFF
>NA|TRBV5-6|TRBJ2-3|NA
TGTGCCAGCAGCTTGGTAATCCAGCCCGATACGCAGTATTTT
CASSLVIQPDTQYF
>TRBD2|TRBV7-3|TRBJ2-3|NA
TGTGCCAGCAGCCTCCCCGGACTAGCGGGGGAAGATACGCAGTATTTT
CASSLPGLAGEDTQYF
>NA|TRBV11-2|TRBJ2-1|NA
TGTGCCAGCAGCCCACTGGGTTCCTACAATGAGCAGTTCTTC
CASSPLGSYNEQFF
>TRBD2|TRBV7-2|TRBJ2-2|NA
TGTGCCAGCAGCTTAGATCTCAGCGGGGGGGCCGGCGGGGAGCTGTTTTTT
CASSLDLSGGAGGELFF
>NA|TRBV11-2|TRBJ2-5|NA
TGTGCCAGCAGCTCATTCAGGAATTCCCAAGAGACCCAGTACTTC
CASSSFRNSQETQYF
>TRBD2|TRBV2|TRBJ2-5|NA
TGTGCCAGCAGTCGACCCAGGACTAGCGGACAAAAAGAGACCCAGTACTTC
CASSRPRTSGQKETQYF
>NA|TRBV25-1|TRBJ2-7|NA
TGTGCCAGCATAGGAACGGAGTTAATACAGCAGTACTTC
CASIGTELIQQYF
>NA|TRBV5-1|TRBJ2-5|NA
TGCGCCAGCAGCGTGGGGGGCGGACAAGAGACCCAGTACTTC
CASSVGGGQETQYF
>NA|TRBV10-3|TRBJ1-6|NA
TGTGCCATCAGTGAGGGGCGGGGCGTCAGGAATTCACCCCTCCACTTT
CAISEGRGVRNSPLHF
>TRBD1|TRBV6-1|TRBJ2-5|NA
TGTGCCAGCAGGGTGGGGACAGCTATAGAGACCCAGTACTTC
CASRVGTAIETQYF
>NA|TRBV7-3|TRBJ1-6|NA
TGTGCCAGCAGCTTGACAGGCCTTGGGCTCGGCGGCGTTTCACCCCTCCACTTT
CASSLTGLGLGGVSPLHF
>NA|TRBV27|TRBJ1-3|NA
TGTGCCAGCAGAGTGGGACTGAACTCTGGAAACACCATATATTTT
CASRVGLNSGNTIYF
>TRBD1|TRBV6-1|TRBJ2-5|NA
TGTGCCAGCAGTCCGGACAGGGGACAAGAGACCCAGTACTTC
CASSPDRGQETQYF
>NA|TRBV6-1|TRBJ1-1|NA
TGTGCCAGCAGTGCCTGGGGGGAGACTGAAGCTTTCTTT
CASSAWGETEAFF
>TRBD2|TRBV12-5|TRBJ2-2|NA
TGTGCTAGTGCTCTAGCGGGGGCCTCGTCCCCCGGGGAGCTGTTTTTT
CASALAGASSPGELFF
>TRBD1|TRBV6-6|TRBJ1-4|NA
TGTGCCAGCAGTAGGTTGGGGACAGGGGAGGAAAAACTGTTTTTT
CASSRLGTGEEKLFF
>NA|TRBV29-1|TRBJ1-1|few
TGCAGCGTTTTAACGGGGAACACTGAAGCTTTCTTT
CSVLTGNTEAFF
>NA|TRBV20-1|TRBJ2-7|NA
TGCAGTGCTGCTGACAGTCACGAGCAGTACTTC
CSAADSHEQYF
>NA|TRBV6-6|TRBJ2-7|few
TGTGCCAGCAGTACGGAGAACGAGCAGTACTTC
CASSTENEQYF
>TRBD1|TRBV6-5|TRBJ1-2|NA
TGTGCCAGCAGTTACGGGACAGGGGCGGGCTATGGCTACACCTTC
CASSYGTGAGYGYTF
>TRBD2|TRBV5-1|TRBJ2-2|NA
TGCGCCAGCAGCTTAAATAGCGGGGGAGCGAACACCGGGGAGCTGTTTTTT
CASSLNSGGANTGELFF
>TRBD1|TRBV7-9|TRBJ2-3|NA
TGTGCCAGCAGCGGATGGGACAGGAGCACAGATACGCAGTATTTT
CASSGWDRSTDTQYF
>NA|TRBV6-1|TRBJ1-1|NA
TGTGCCACTCGCGCGGCCACTGAAGCTTTCTTT
CATRAATEAFF
>TRBD1|TRBV6-1|TRBJ2-5|NA
TGTGCCAGCTTGGACAGGGGAGGGGAGACCCAGTACTTC
CASLDRGGETQYF
>NA|TRBV4-3|TRBJ1-5|NA
TGCGCCAGCAGCCAAGGGCGGCATCAGCCCCAGCATTTT
CASSQGRHQPQHF
>NA|TRBV4-2|TRBJ1-3|NA
TGTGCCAGCAGCCCCTTCAGGGCCAGCTCTGGAAACACCATATATTTT
CASSPFRASSGNTIYF
>NA|TRBV4-2|TRBJ1-4|NA
TGTGCCAGCAGCACACAGGGCCAGACTAATGAAAAACTGTTTTTT
CASSTQGQTNEKLFF
>NA|TRBV6-1|TRBJ2-3|NA
TGTGCCAGCAGTGAAAAACAAGACCTAATAAGCACAGATACGCAGTATTTT
CASSEKQDLISTDTQYF
>NA|TRBV10-3|TRBJ2-7|NA
TGTGCCATCAGTGAGGGCCCGTCGGGGCTCTACGAGCAGTACTTC
CAISEGPSGLYEQYF
>NA|TRBV7-8|TRBJ2-5|NA
TGTGCCAGCAGCTTAGTCTCCGACCGAGAGACCCAGTACTTC
CASSLVSDRETQYF
>NA|TRBV6-1|TRBJ1-3|NA
TGTGCCAGCAGTGAAATACGGGGCGGCGGAAACACCATATATTTT
CASSEIRGGGNTIYF
>NA|TRBV6-4|TRBJ1-5|NA
TGTGCCAGCAGTGAGGGGGAGGGACAGCCCCAGCATTTT
CASSEGEGQPQHF
>NA|TRBV7-2|TRBJ1-1|NA
TGTGCCAGCAGCTTAGCCCTGAACACTGAAGCTTTCTTT
CASSLALNTEAFF
>NA|TRBV25-1|TRBJ2-7|NA
TGTGCCAGCAGAGCCACCGGACGCCCGGAGGTCCCCGTGTACTTC
CASRATGRPEVPVYF
>TRBD2|TRBV27|TRBJ2-1|NA
TGTGCCAGCAGTTTAATTTCTAGCGGGGGCGAAGAGCAGTTCTTC
CASSLISSGGEEQFF
>NA|TRBV7-2|TRBJ2-7|NA
TGTGCCAGCAGCTTCCAACATCGGAACGAGCAGTACTTC
CASSFQHRNEQYF
>TRBD1|TRBV5-1|TRBJ1-5|few
TGCGCCAGCAGCACACAGGGGGATCGCAATCAGCCCCAGCATTTT
CASSTQGDRNQPQHF
>TRBD1|TRBV4-2|TRBJ2-7|once
TGTGCCAGCAGCCTGCGCAGGGGGCCCACCTACGAGCAGTACTTC
CASSLRRGPTYEQYF
>NA|TRBV7-2|TRBJ1-2|NA
TGTGCCAGCAGCTGGACGGTCGCGCTGCCTTATGGCTACACCTTC
CASSWTVALPYGYTF
>NA|TRBV19|TRBJ2-6|NA
TGTGCCAGTAGTCCTTACTCGAACTCTGGGGCCAACGTCCTGACTTTC
CASSPYSNSGANVLTF
>NA|TRBV2|TRBJ2-1|NA
TGTGCCAGCAGTGAAGCAGGGTTCGGTGAGCAGTTCTTC
CASSEAGFGEQFF
>NA|TRBV30|TRBJ1-1|NA
TGTGCCTGGAGTGTTCCTTCTCGTCTTAGGCCTACTGAAGCTTTCTTT
CAWSVPSRLRPTEAFF
>NA|TRBV18|TRBJ1-1|once
TGTGCCAGCTCACCAGGGATGAACACTGAAGCTTTCTTT
CASSPGMNTEAFF
>NA|TRBV19|TRBJ1-5|NA
TGTGCCAGTAGTATGCTAAGGGACCGCAATCAGCCCCAGCATTTT
CASSMLRDRNQPQHF
>NA|TRBV6-1|TRBJ1-3|NA
TGTGCCAGCAGAGAGTCGCGAAACACCATATATTTT
CASRESRNTIYF
>NA|TRBV7-9|TRBJ1-5|NA
TGTGCCAGCAGCGCGGACATTAGCAATCAGCCCCAGCATTTT
CASSADISNQPQHF
>NA|TRBV7-9|TRBJ1-6|few
TGTGCCAGCAGCATAACCCGGGACGGGGCCCTCCACTTT
CASSITRDGALHF
>TRBD1|TRBV18|TRBJ2-6|NA
TGTGCCAGCTCCGGGACAGGGGGATCTGGGGCCAACGTCCTGACTTTC
CASSGTGGSGANVLTF